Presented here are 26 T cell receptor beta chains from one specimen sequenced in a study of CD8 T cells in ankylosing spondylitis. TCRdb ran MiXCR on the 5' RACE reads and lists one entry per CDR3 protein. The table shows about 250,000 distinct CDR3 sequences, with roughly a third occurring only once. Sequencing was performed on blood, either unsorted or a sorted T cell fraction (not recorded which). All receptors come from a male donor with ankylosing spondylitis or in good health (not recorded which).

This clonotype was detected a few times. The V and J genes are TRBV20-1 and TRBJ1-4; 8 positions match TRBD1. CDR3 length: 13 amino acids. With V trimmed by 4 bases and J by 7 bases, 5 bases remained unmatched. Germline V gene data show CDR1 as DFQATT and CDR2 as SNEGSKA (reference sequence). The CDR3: CSATGTGGEKLFF. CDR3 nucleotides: TGCAGTGCTACCGGGACAGGAGGTGAAAAACTGTTTTTT.

This chain's CDR3 is CASGTGGSYEQYF. The CDR3 DNA reads as TGCGCCAGCGGGACAGGCGGGTCCTACGAGCAGTACTTC. This rearrangement joins TRBV5-1 to TRBJ2-7, with 8 nucleotides matching TRBD1. Germline V gives CDR1 SGHRS, CDR2 YFSETQ. The V and J ends lost 7 bases and 1 base, in that order; junction bases with no gene match: 4. The CDR3 consists of 13 residues. The whole variable domain, filled in from reference TRBV5-1 and TRBJ2-7, reads KAGVTQTPRYLIKTRGQQVTLSCSPISGHRSVSWYQQTPGQGLQFLFEYFSETQRNKGNFPGRFSGRQFSNSRSEMNVSTLELGDSALYLCASGTGGSYEQYFGPGTRLTVT.

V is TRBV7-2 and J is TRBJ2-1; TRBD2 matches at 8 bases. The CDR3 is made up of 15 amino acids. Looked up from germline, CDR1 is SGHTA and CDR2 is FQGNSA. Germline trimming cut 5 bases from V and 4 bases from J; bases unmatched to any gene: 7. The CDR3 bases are TGTGCCAGCAGCCCCGAGCCGGGGGGGTACAATGAGCAGTTCTTC. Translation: CASSPEPGGYNEQFF.

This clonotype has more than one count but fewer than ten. CDR3 nucleotide sequence: TGTGCCAGCAGTTACTTAGGCAGGGCGGGCGAGCAGTACTTC. It encodes CASSYLGRAGEQYF. The rearrangement joins TRBV6-5 to TRBJ2-7; D is perhaps TRBD1 or TRBD2 (5 bases each). The V end lost 1 base, the J end lost 6 bases, and 13 bases lay between the germline ends. CDR3 size: 14 residues. Germline V lookup: CDR1 MNHEY, CDR2 SVGAGI.

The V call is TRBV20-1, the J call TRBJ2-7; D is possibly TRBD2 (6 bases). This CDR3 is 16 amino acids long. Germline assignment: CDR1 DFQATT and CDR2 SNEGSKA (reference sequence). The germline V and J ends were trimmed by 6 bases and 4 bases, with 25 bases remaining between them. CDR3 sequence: CSASRRGHTDSYEQYF. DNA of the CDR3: TGCAGTGCCTCCCGGCGGGGCCATACTGATTCATACGAGCAGTACTTC.

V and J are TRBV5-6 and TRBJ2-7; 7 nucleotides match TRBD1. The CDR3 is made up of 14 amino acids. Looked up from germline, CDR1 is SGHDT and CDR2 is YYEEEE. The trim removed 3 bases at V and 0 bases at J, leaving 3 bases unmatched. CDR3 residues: CASSWGQSSYEQYF. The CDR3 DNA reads TGTGCCAGCAGCTGGGGACAGAGCTCCTACGAGCAGTACTTC.

The CDR3 loop reads CASSPSSWAGYDEQYF. CDR3 coding DNA: TGCGCCAGCAGCCCTTCGTCCTGGGCAGGATACGACGAGCAGTACTTC. The chain is built from TRBV5-1 and TRBJ2-7; D unresolved. Germline V gene sequence: CDR1 SGHRS, CDR2 YFSETQ. The V and J ends lost 4 bases and 5 bases respectively, with 22 bases between them. The CDR3 contains 16 residues.

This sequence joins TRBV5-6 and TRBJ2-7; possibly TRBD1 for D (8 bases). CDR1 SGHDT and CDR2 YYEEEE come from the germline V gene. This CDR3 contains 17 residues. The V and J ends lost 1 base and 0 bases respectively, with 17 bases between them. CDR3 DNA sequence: TGTGCCAGCAGCTTGTTAAGCGGGACAGGCCTCTCCTACGAGCAGTACTTC. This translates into CASSLLSGTGLSYEQYF.

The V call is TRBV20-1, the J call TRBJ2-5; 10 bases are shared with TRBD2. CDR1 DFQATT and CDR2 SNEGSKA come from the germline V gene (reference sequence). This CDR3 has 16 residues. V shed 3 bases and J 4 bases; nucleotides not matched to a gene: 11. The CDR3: CSARRPRLAGGETQYF. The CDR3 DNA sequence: TGCAGTGCTAGGCGACCGCGACTAGCGGGTGGAGAGACCCAGTACTTC.

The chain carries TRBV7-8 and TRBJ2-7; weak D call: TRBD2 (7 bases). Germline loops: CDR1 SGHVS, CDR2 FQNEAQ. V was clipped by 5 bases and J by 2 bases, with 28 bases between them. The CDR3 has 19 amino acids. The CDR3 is CASSPEGGVYSNNPYEQYF. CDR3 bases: TGTGCCAGCAGCCCTGAGGGGGGGGTCTATTCTAATAATCCCTACGAGCAGTACTTC.

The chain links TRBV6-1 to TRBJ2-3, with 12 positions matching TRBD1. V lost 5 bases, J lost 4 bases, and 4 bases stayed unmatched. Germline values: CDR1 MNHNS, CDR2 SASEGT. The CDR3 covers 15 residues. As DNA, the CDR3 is TGTGCCAGCAGTCGAGGGACAGGGGGCTCAGATACGCAGTATTTT. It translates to CASSRGTGGSDTQYF.

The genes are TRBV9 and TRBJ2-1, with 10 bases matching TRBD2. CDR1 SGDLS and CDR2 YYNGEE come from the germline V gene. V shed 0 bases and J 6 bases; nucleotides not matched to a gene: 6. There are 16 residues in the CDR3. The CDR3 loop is CASSVAGSGGANEQFF. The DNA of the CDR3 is TGTGCCAGCAGCGTAGCTGGAAGCGGGGGGGCCAATGAGCAGTTCTTC. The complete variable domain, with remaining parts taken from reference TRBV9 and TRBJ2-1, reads DSGVTQTPKHLITATGQRVTLRCSPRSGDLSVYWYQQSLDQGLQFLIQYYNGEERAKGNILERFSAQQFPDLHSELNLSSLELGDSALYFCASSVAGSGGANEQFFGPGTRLTVL.

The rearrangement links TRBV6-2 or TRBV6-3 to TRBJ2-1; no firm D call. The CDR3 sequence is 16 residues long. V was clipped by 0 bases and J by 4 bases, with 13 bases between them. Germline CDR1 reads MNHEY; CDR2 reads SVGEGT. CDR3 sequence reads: CASSYSVQPDYNEQFF. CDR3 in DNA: TGTGCCAGCAGTTACTCTGTACAGCCCGATTACAATGAGCAGTTCTTC.

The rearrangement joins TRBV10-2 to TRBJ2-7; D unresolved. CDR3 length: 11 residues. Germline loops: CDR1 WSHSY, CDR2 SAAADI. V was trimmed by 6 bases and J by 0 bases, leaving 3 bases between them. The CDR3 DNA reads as TGCGCCAGCAGGGTCTCCTACGAGCAGTACTTC. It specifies CASRVSYEQYF.

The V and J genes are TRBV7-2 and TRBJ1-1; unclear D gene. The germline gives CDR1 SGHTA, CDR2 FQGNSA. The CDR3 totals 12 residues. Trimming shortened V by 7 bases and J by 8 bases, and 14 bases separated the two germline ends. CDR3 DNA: TGTGCCAGCACCCCCTGGTCTAGGGAAGCTTTCTTT. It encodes CASTPWSREAFF.

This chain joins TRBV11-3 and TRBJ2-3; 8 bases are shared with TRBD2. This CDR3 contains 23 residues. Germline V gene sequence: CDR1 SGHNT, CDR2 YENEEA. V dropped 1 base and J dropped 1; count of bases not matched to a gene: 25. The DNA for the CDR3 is TGTGCCAGCAGCTTAGTAATATTGGTTAGCGGGGAGGCTAATCAAAGAGGCACAGATACGCAGTATTTT. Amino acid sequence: CASSLVILVSGEANQRGTDTQYF.

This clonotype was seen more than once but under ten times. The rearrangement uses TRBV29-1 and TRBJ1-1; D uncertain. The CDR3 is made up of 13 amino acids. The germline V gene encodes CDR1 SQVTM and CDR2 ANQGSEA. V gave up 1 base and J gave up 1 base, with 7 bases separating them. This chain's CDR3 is CSVEGPENTEAFF. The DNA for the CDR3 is TGCAGCGTTGAAGGACCTGAGAACACTGAAGCTTTCTTT.

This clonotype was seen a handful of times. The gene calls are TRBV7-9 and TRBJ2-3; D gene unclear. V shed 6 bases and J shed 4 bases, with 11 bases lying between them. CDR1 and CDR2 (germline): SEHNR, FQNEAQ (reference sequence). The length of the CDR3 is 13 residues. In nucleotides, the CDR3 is TGTGCCAGCAGACTTTGGCAGGCAGATACGCAGTATTTT. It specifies CASRLWQADTQYF.

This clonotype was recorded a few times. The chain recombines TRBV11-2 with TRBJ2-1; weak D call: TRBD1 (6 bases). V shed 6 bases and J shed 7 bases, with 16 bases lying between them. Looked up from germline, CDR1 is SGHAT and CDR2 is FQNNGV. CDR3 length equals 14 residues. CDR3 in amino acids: CASSRPGQKNEQFF. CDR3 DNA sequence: TGTGCCAGCAGTCGACCGGGACAAAAAAATGAGCAGTTCTTC.

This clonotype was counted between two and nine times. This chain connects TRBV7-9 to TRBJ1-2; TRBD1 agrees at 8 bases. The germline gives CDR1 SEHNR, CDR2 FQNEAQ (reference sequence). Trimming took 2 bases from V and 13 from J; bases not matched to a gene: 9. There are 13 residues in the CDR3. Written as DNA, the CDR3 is TGTGCCAGCAGCTTAAACCGGGACAGGAGATGCACCTTC. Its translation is CASSLNRDRRCTF.

This CDR3 reads CASSTGNSGNTIYF. The CDR3 region has the DNA TGTGCCAGCAGTACAGGGAACTCTGGAAACACCATATATTTT. The chain combines TRBV12-3 or TRBV12-4 with TRBJ1-3; D perhaps matches TRBD1 (6 bases). The CDR3 is 14 residues long. V lost 5 bases and J 0 bases, leaving 8 bases between the germline ends.

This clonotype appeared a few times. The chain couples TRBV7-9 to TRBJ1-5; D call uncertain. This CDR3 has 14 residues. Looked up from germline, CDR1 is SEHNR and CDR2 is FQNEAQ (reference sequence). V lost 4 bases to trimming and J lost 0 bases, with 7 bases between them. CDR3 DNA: TGTGCCAGCAGCTCAGGCCATAGCAATCAGCCCCAGCATTTT. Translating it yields CASSSGHSNQPQHF.

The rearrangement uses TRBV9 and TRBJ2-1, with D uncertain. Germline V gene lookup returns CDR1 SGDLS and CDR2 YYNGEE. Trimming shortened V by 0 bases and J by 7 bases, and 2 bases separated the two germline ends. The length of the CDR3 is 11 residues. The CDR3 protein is CASSVENEQFF. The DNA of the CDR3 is TGTGCCAGCAGCGTAGAAAATGAGCAGTTCTTC.

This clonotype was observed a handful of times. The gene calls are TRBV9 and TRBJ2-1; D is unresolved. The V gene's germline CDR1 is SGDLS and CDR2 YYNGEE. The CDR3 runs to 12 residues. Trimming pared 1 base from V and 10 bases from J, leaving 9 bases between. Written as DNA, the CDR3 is TGTGCCAGCAGCGTAATCCAAAACGAGCAGTTCTTC. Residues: CASSVIQNEQFF.

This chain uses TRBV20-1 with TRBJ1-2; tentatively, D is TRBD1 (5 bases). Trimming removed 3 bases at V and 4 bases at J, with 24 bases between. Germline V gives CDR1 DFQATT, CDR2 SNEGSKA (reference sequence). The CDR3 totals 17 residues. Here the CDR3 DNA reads TGCAGTGCTAGCCACGCTGCTTCAGGGAGCGGGGCCTATGGCTACACCTTC. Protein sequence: CSASHAASGSGAYGYTF.

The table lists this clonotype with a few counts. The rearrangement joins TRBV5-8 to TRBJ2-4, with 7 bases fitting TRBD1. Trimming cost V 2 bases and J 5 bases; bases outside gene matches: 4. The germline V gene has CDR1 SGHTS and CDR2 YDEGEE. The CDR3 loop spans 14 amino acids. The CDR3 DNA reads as TGTGCCAGCAGCTTTCGCCAGGGGGAAAACATTCAGTACTTC. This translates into CASSFRQGENIQYF.